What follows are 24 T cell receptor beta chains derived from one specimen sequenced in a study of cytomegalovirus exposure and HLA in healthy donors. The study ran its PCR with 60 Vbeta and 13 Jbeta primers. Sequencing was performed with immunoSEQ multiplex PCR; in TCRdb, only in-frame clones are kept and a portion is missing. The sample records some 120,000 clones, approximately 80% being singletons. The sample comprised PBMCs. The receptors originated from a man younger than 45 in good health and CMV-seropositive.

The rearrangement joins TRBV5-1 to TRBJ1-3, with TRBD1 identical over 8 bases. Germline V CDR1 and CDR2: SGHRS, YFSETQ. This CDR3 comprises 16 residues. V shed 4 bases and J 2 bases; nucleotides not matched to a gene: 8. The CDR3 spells CASSGGTGFTGNTIYF. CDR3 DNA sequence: TGCGCCAGCAGCGGGGGGACAGGATTTACTGGAAACACCATATATTTT.

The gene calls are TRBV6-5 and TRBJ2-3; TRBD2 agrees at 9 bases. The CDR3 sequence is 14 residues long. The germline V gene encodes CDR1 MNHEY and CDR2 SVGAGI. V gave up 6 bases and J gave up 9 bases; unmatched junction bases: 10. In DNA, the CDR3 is TGTGCCAGCAGCCCCGGGACTAGCTCCAAGACGCAGTATTTT. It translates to CASSPGTSSKTQYF.

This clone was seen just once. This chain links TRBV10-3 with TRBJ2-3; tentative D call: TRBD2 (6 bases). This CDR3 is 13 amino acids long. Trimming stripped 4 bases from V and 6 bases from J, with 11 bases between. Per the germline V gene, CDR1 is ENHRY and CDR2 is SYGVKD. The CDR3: CAISGSSADTQYF. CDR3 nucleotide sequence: TGTGCCATCAGTGGTTCTAGCGCGGATACGCAGTATTTT.

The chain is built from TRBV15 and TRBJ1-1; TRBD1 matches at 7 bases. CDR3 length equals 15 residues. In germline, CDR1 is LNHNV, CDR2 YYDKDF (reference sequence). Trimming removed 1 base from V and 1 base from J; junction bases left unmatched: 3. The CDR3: CATSRARQGNTEAFF. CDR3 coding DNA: TGTGCCACCAGCAGAGCGAGACAGGGGAACACTGAAGCTTTCTTT.

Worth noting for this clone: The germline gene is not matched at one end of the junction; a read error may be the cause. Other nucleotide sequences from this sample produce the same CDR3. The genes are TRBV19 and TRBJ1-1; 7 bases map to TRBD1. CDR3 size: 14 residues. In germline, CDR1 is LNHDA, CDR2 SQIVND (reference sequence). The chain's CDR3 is CASSDRVSYTEAFF. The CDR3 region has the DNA TGTGCCAGTAGCGACAGGGTATCTTACACTGAAGCCTTCTTT.

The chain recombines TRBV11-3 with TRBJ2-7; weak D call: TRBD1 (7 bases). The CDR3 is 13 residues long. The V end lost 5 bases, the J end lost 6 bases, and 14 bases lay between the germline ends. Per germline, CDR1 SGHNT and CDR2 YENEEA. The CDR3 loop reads CASSPRGVGEQYF. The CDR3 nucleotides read TGTGCCAGCAGCCCCAGGGGGGTTGGCGAGCAGTACTTC.

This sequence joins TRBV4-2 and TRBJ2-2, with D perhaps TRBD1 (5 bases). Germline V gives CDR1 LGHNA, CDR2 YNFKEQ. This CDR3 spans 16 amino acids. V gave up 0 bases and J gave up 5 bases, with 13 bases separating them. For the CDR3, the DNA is TGTGCCAGCAGCCAAGAACCACAGGACATTACCGGGGAGCTGTTTTTT. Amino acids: CASSQEPQDITGELFF.

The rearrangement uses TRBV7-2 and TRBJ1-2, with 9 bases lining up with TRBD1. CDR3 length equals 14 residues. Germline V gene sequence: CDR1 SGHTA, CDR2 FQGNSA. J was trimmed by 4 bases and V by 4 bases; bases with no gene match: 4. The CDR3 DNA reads TGTGCCAGCAGCTGGGACAGGGCATCCTATGGCTACACCTTC. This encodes CASSWDRASYGYTF.

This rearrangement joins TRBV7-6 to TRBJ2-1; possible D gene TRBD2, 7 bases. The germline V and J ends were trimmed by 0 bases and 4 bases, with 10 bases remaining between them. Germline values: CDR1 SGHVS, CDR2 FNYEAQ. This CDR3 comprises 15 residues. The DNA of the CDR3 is TGTGCCAGCAGCTTAGCGGGGGGGCCATACAATGAGCAGTTCTTC. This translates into CASSLAGGPYNEQFF.

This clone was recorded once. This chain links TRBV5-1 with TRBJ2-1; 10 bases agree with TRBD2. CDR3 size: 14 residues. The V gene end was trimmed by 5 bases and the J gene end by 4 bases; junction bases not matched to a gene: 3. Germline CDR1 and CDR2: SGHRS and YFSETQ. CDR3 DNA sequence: TGCGCCAGCAGAATAGCGGGGGGTTACAATGAGCAGTTCTTC. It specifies CASRIAGGYNEQFF.

In DNA form, the CDR3 reads TGCGCCAGCAGCTTGGAGAGCTGGGCAGACAATCAGCCCCAGCATTTT. Translated, it gives CASSLESWADNQPQHF. The chain uses TRBV5-1 and TRBJ1-5, with D unclear. This CDR3 contains 16 residues. CDR1 SGHRS and CDR2 YFSETQ come from the germline V gene. With 0 bases removed from V and 3 bases from J, the gap between germline ends came to 13 bases.

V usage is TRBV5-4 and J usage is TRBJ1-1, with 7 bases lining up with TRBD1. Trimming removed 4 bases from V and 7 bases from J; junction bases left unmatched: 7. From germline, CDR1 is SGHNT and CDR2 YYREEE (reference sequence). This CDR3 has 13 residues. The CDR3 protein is CASSGTGVGEAFF. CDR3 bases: TGTGCCAGCAGCGGAACAGGGGTCGGTGAAGCTTTCTTT.

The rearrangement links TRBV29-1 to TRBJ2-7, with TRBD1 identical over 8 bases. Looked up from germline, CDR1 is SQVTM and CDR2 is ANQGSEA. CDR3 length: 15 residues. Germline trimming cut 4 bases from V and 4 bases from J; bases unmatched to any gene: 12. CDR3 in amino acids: CSVVLPGQVLYEQYF. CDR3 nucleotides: TGCAGCGTTGTTCTCCCGGGACAGGTTTTATACGAGCAGTACTTC.

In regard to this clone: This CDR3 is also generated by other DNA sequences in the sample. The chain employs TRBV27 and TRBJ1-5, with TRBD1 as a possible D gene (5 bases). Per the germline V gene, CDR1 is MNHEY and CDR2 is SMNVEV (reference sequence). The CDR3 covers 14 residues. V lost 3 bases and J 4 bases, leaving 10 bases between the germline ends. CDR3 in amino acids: CASSFGGSNQPQHF. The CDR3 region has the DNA TGTGCCAGCAGTTTCGGGGGGAGTAATCAGCCCCAGCATTTT.

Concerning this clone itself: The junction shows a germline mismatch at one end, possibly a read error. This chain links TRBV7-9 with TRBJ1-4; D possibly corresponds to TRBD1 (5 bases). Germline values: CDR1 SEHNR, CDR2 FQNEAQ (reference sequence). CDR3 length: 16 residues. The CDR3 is CSSSLSLGRGNEKLFF. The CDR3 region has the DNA TGTTCCAGCAGCTTATCTTTGGGGCGGGGAAATGAAAAACTGTTTTTT.

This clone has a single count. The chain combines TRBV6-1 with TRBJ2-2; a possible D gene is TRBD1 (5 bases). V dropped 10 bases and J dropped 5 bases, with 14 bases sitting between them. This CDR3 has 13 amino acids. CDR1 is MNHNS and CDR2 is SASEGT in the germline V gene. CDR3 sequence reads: CAIDPGNTGELFF. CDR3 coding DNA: TGTGCCATTGACCCAGGGAATACCGGGGAGCTGTTTTTT.

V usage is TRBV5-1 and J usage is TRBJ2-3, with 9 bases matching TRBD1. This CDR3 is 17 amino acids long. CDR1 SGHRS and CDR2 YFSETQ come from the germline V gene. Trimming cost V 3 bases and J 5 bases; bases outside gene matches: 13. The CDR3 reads CASSSLTGGPRGDTQYF. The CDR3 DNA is TGCGCCAGCAGCTCATTAACAGGGGGCCCAAGGGGAGATACGCAGTATTTT.

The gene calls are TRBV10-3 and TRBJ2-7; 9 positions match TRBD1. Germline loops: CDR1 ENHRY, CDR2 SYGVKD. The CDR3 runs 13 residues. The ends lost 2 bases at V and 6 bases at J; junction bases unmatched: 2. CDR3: CAISERDRAEQYF. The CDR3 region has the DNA TGTGCCATCAGTGAGAGGGACAGGGCCGAGCAGTACTTC.

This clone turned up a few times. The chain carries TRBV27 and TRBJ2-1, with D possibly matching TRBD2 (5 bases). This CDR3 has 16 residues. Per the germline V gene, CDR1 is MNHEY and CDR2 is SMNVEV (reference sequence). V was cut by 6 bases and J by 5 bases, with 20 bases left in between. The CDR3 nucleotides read TGTGCCAGCAGCTTACGGGGAAACCAGGATGACAATGAGCAGTTCTTC. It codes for CASSLRGNQDDNEQFF.

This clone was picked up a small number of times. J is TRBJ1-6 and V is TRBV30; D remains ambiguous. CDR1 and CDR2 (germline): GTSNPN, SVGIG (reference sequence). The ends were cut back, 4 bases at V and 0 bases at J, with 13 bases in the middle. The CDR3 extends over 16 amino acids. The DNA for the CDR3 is TGTGCCTGGAATTGGGCCCAAAGCTCCTATAATTCACCCCTCCACTTT. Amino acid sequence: CAWNWAQSSYNSPLHF.

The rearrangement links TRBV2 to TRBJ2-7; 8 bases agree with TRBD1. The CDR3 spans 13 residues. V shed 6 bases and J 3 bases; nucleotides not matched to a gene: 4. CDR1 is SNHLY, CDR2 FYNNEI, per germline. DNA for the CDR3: TGTGCCAGCAGCATAGACAGGGGCTACGAGCAGTACTTC. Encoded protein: CASSIDRGYEQYF.

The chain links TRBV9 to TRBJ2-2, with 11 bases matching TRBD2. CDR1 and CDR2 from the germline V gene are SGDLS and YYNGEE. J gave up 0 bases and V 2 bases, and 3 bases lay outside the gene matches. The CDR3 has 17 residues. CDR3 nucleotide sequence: TGTGCCAGCAGCGTGGGACTAGCGGCCGCGAACACCGGGGAGCTGTTTTTT. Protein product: CASSVGLAAANTGELFF. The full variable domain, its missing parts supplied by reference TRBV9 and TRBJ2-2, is DSGVTQTPKHLITATGQRVTLRCSPRSGDLSVYWYQQSLDQGLQFLIQYYNGEERAKGNILERFSAQQFPDLHSELNLSSLELGDSALYFCASSVGLAAANTGELFFGEGSRLTVL.

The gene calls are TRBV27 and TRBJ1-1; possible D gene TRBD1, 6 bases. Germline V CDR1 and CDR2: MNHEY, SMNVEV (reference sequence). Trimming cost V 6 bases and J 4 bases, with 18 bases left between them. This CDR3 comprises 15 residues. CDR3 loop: CASSPRWGQGTEAFF. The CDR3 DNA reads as TGTGCCAGCAGCCCCCGGTGGGGGCAGGGCACTGAAGCTTTCTTT.

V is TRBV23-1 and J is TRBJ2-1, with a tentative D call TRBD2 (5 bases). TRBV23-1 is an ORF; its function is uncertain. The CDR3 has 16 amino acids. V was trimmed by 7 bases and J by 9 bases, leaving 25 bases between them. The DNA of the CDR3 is TGCGCCAGCATCCAAAGCCGGACTCTAAATAAGGGTGAGCAGTTCTTC. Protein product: CASIQSRTLNKGEQFF.